These 9 T cell receptor beta chains were sequenced from one sample in a study of memory CD4+ T cells and cytomegalovirus serostatus. Data came from immunoSEQ multiplex PCR; TCRdb stores just in-frame clones and leaves some out. The sample comprises under 100,000 clones, approximately 80% of which are singletons, and roughly 0.79% rests with the top ten. The sort gate was single viable CD3+CD4+CD8-CD45RO+ cells for memory CD4+ T cells. Sequencing was carried out using memory CD4+ T cells from blood. These receptors originate from an adult in good health and CMV-seronegative.

This clone was observed a handful of times. The V call is TRBV4-1, the J call TRBJ2-5, with unresolved D. Germline CDR1 MGHRA, CDR2 YSYEKL. Deletions cut 0 bases from V and 7 bases from J, with 9 bases between. This CDR3 spans 13 amino acids. CDR3 nucleotide sequence: TGCGCCAGCAGCCAAGAAGTATTAGGGACCCAGTACTTC. It specifies CASSQEVLGTQYF.

This clone was observed once. The J gene is TRBJ2-2, the V gene TRBV9, with unresolved D. V was shortened by 0 bases and J by 1 base, with 7 bases between the two germline ends. This CDR3 has 15 residues. Germline-derived CDR1 and CDR2 are SGDLS and YYNGEE. The CDR3 spells CASSVGQMNTGELFF. The CDR3 DNA follows: TGTGCCAGCAGCGTAGGTCAGATGAACACCGGGGAGCTGTTTTTT.

This clone was detected a few times. The rearrangement links TRBV30 to TRBJ1-2; 8 positions agree with TRBD1. The germline CDR1 and CDR2 sequences are GTSNPN and SVGIG (reference sequence). The V gene end was trimmed by 6 bases and the J gene end by 5 bases; junction bases not matched to a gene: 11. The CDR3 spans 14 residues. The CDR3 sequence: CACPPGTGTYGYTF. DNA for the CDR3: TGTGCCTGTCCCCCCGGGACAGGAACGTATGGCTACACCTTC. The full variable domain, in which reference TRBV30 and TRBJ1-2 provide the parts outside the CDR3, is SQTIHQWPATLVQPVGSPLSLECTVEGTSNPNLYWYRQAAGRGLQLLFYSVGIGQISSEVPQNLSASRPQDRQFILSSKKLLLSDSGFYLCACPPGTGTYGYTFGSGTRLTVV.

The J gene is TRBJ2-7, the V gene TRBV5-1; possibly TRBD2 for D (6 bases). Trimming took 4 bases from V and 5 from J, leaving 22 bases between them. CDR1 SGHRS and CDR2 YFSETQ come from the germline V gene. The CDR3 sequence is 16 residues long. The CDR3: CASSPGLSAGPHEQYF. DNA for the CDR3: TGCGCCAGCAGCCCCGGACTCTCGGCGGGGCCCCACGAGCAGTACTTC.

The chain joins TRBV4-1 to TRBJ1-2; 9 nucleotides line up with TRBD1. The V gene end was trimmed by 2 bases and the J gene end by 2 bases; junction bases not matched to a gene: 6. Germline V gene sequence: CDR1 MGHRA, CDR2 YSYEKL. This CDR3 has 16 residues. The CDR3 protein is CASSQPWDRENYGYTF. The DNA for the CDR3 is TGCGCCAGCAGCCAACCCTGGGACAGGGAAAACTATGGCTACACCTTC.

A few counts support this clone. CDR3 loop: CASSQNRQGFGEKLFF. Written as DNA, the CDR3 is TGCGCCAGCAGCCAAAACCGACAGGGCTTTGGGGAAAAACTGTTTTTT. The chain employs TRBV4-3 and TRBJ1-4; TRBD1 agrees at 7 bases. J was trimmed by 8 bases and V by 2 bases; bases with no gene match: 11. The CDR3 sequence is 16 residues long. Germline-derived CDR1 and CDR2 are LGHNA and YSLEER.

The J gene is TRBJ2-1, the V gene TRBV7-9; D gene uncertain. Germline CDR1 and CDR2: SEHNR and FQNEAQ (reference sequence). There are 12 residues in the CDR3. The ends were cut back, 5 bases at V and 9 bases at J, with 11 bases in the middle. CDR3 protein: CASSGYRGEQFF. CDR3 nucleotides: TGTGCCAGCAGCGGATATCGTGGTGAGCAGTTCTTC.

This rearrangement joins TRBV4-1 to TRBJ2-3; 7 bases are a match to TRBD2. V shed 0 bases and J 2 bases; nucleotides not matched to a gene: 14. Germline CDR1 is MGHRA and CDR2 is YSYEKL. The CDR3 totals 19 residues. Here the CDR3 DNA reads TGCGCCAGCAGCCAAGAAGCCCGGGACTACCAACGCCCCACAGATACGCAGTATTTT. This gives the protein CASSQEARDYQRPTDTQYF.

CDR3 sequence reads: CATSRGRTGYEKLFF. CDR3 sequence (DNA): TGTGCCACCAGCAGGGGAAGGACAGGTTATGAAAAACTGTTTTTT. The chain links TRBV15 to TRBJ1-4; 7 positions match TRBD1. The germline gives CDR1 LNHNV, CDR2 YYDKDF (reference sequence). The CDR3 runs to 15 residues. V lost 3 bases to trimming and J lost 6 bases; unmatched junction nucleotides: 7.